This TCR beta chain was sequenced during a study of T cells in Graves' hyperthyroidism and ophthalmopathy. Overall study findings and caveats: By a 13 V-J model, ophthalmopathy was set apart from stable hyperthyroidism.

In regard to this clonotype: The antigen is undetermined. The junction and the germline gene differ at one end; a read error may be behind it.

Thyroid ultrasound, orbital computed tomography, clinical symptoms, and serum thyroxine and TRAb underpinned diagnoses. The CDR3 is 13 amino acids. CDR1 is SGHTA and CDR2 is FQGNSA in the germline V gene. Amplified TCR beta CDR3 regions came from RNA transcripts. Primed by the HTBI set, a first-round RT-PCR was run on the TCR CDR3. TCRdb used MiXCR to reprocess the multiplex PCR reads, holding one entry per CDR3 protein. Here the sample spans 80,000 to 100,000 distinct CDR3 sequences, roughly 40% being singletons. Sequenced: peripheral blood or thyroid tissue (not recorded which). V is TRBV7-2 and J is TRBJ1-1; no definite D call. The receptor was derived from a woman aged 25 to 39 with Graves' hyperthyroidism. Here the CDR3 DNA reads TGTGCCAACAGCTTAGGAGAGACTACTGAAGCTTTCTTT. Amino acids: CANSLGETTEAFF.